This T cell receptor beta chain was identified in a study of identical twins. Findings and caveats of the study: Analyses of zero insertions could, in part, be confounded by invariant MAIT and iNKT cells.

From the 5' RACE reads, TCRdb called clonotypes with MiXCR, one entry per CDR3 protein. The sample contains 300,000 to 400,000 distinct CDR3 sequences, 10% to 15% of which appear only once. This clonotype has a handful of counts. Its specificity is not known. The V end was cut by 2 bases, the J end by 0 bases, with 14 bases between. CDR1 and CDR2 (germline): SNHLY, FYNNEI. The CDR3 is 18 residues long. The data also belong to a second study, concerning yellow fever vaccine responses in identical twins. That report adds: Twins reportedly showed a vaccine T cell response that seemed partly convergent and partly personalized.

The receptor comes from a woman younger than 30 in good health. Sequencing was carried out using CD8+ T cells sorted from blood. The chain is built from TRBV2 and TRBJ2-6; maybe TRBD2 (6 bases). CDR3 residues: CASSERGYNYSGANVLTF. CDR3 coding DNA: TGTGCCAGCAGTGAACGGGGGTACAACTACTCTGGGGCCAACGTCCTGACTTTC.